These T cell receptor beta chains were read from a single sample in a study of post-analysis software for immune sequencing data. TCRdb fed the PCR reads into MiXCR, producing one record per CDR3 protein. The sample lists about 540,000 distinct CDR3 sequences; 30% to 40% were seen once. Sequencing used blood. The receptors here all came from a girl aged 2 to 17 with multiple sclerosis. Both conserved end residues are trimmed from each CDR3. Size values are once, few and many counts, or a class for expanded clones, and some rows have none.

>TRBV12-3/TRBV12-4|TRBJ2-1|-
ASRIDRGSYNEQF
>TRBV11-2|TRBJ2-7|few
ASSPSGTGGEQY
>TRBV7-8|TRBJ2-1|-
ASSRTSGERNEQF
>TRBV24-1|TRBJ2-5|-
ATSAGSGQETQY
>TRBV10-3|TRBJ2-1|-
AIRGDSTNEQF
>TRBV12-3/TRBV12-4|TRBJ1-5|many
ASSLKGTGYQPQH
>TRBV7-3|TRBJ1-1|few
ASSLIAGDTEAF
>TRBV5-1|TRBJ1-1|few
ASSPATGNTEAF
>TRBV6-5|TRBJ2-5|-
ASSYSRGEEETQY
>TRBV28|TRBJ2-1|-
ASTPMAGGVRYEQF
>TRBV6-6|TRBJ2-5|-
ASSTAGVQETQY
>TRBV12-3/TRBV12-4|TRBJ1-5|few
ASSFTGLGQPQH
>TRBV6-1|TRBJ2-5|few
ASTAGGPWETQY
>TRBV7-2|TRBJ2-7|-
ASSLFPTRGESQY
>TRBV25-1|TRBJ1-6|-
ASKPTKPGSANSPLH
>TRBV29-1|TRBJ2-7|few
SVESQAYYEQY
>TRBV15|TRBJ1-2|-
ATTRDLGQIYGYT
>TRBV6-1|TRBJ2-1|few
ASVGTSEQF
>TRBV11-2|TRBJ2-5|-
ASSSVAGGLLQY
>TRBV27|TRBJ1-2|few
ASSSLPTGRYGYT
>TRBV9|TRBJ2-7|-
ASSVGVGATYEQY
>TRBV20-1|TRBJ1-5|-
SANGQGVEPQH
>TRBV20-1|TRBJ1-2|-
SARDAGPQGALYGYT
>TRBV20-1|TRBJ2-3|-
SADRPDSDTQY
>TRBV12-3/TRBV12-4|TRBJ1-1|-
ASSLAGPLRPYTEAF
>TRBV29-1|TRBJ2-7|many
SVVVLQYEQY
>TRBV5-1|TRBJ2-7|few
ASSLPSGGAHEQY
>TRBV20-1|-|-
SARDGGADYNEQY
>TRBV7-3|TRBJ2-3|-
ASSARLSGGSTDTQY
>TRBV29-1|TRBJ2-7|-
SVEASGPYEQY
>TRBV10-3|TRBJ2-5|-
AISERQSSQETQY
>TRBV14|TRBJ2-3|-
ASSQVLGFLEGAADTQY
>TRBV10-1|TRBJ2-2|-
ASGRGTGELF
>TRBV7-2|-|-
ASSGLAGGLGETQY
>TRBV20-1|TRBJ2-7|-
SARGLRGVGSYEQY
>TRBV7-2|TRBJ1-6|once
ASSADPVVDSPLH
>TRBV12-3/TRBV12-4|TRBJ1-1|few
ASSPWGELDTEAF
>TRBV15|TRBJ2-7|few
ATSRPLGYEQY
>TRBV20-1|TRBJ1-2|-
SASPREKGYT
>TRBV5-1|TRBJ1-2|few
ASSLDRLDGYT
>TRBV10-3|TRBJ2-5|-
AISHDSQETQY
>TRBV10-3|TRBJ1-4|-
AIREGQGNEKLF
>TRBV27|TRBJ2-1|few
ASSLFWLAPSSHNEQF
>TRBV4-2|TRBJ2-7|many
ASSPGGLAEQEQY
>TRBV29-1|TRBJ1-2|-
SVEFQGRGYGYT
>TRBV6-6|TRBJ2-1|few
ASSHRGEKYNEQF
>TRBV5-1|-|-
ASSPEGQGARTQF
>TRBV20-1|TRBJ1-5|-
SAMEFMTGVNQPQH
>TRBV5-6|TRBJ2-7|few
ASSYYRGHYEQY
>TRBV20-1|TRBJ2-3|few
SARDPEERGGTDTQY
>TRBV4-1|TRBJ1-2|-
ASRRQGSLYGYT
>TRBV4-1|TRBJ2-3|few
ASSPPVGLGDTQY
>TRBV29-1|TRBJ1-1|-
SVVGWVTEAF
>TRBV20-1|TRBJ2-3|-
SASPNWELLAANTDTRY
>TRBV20-1|TRBJ2-3|-
SARVTARGVASTDTQY
>TRBV11-2|TRBJ1-2|once
ASSLSWTGGEYGYT
>TRBV15|TRBJ2-1|many
ATSRDSQLADYLWGNEQF